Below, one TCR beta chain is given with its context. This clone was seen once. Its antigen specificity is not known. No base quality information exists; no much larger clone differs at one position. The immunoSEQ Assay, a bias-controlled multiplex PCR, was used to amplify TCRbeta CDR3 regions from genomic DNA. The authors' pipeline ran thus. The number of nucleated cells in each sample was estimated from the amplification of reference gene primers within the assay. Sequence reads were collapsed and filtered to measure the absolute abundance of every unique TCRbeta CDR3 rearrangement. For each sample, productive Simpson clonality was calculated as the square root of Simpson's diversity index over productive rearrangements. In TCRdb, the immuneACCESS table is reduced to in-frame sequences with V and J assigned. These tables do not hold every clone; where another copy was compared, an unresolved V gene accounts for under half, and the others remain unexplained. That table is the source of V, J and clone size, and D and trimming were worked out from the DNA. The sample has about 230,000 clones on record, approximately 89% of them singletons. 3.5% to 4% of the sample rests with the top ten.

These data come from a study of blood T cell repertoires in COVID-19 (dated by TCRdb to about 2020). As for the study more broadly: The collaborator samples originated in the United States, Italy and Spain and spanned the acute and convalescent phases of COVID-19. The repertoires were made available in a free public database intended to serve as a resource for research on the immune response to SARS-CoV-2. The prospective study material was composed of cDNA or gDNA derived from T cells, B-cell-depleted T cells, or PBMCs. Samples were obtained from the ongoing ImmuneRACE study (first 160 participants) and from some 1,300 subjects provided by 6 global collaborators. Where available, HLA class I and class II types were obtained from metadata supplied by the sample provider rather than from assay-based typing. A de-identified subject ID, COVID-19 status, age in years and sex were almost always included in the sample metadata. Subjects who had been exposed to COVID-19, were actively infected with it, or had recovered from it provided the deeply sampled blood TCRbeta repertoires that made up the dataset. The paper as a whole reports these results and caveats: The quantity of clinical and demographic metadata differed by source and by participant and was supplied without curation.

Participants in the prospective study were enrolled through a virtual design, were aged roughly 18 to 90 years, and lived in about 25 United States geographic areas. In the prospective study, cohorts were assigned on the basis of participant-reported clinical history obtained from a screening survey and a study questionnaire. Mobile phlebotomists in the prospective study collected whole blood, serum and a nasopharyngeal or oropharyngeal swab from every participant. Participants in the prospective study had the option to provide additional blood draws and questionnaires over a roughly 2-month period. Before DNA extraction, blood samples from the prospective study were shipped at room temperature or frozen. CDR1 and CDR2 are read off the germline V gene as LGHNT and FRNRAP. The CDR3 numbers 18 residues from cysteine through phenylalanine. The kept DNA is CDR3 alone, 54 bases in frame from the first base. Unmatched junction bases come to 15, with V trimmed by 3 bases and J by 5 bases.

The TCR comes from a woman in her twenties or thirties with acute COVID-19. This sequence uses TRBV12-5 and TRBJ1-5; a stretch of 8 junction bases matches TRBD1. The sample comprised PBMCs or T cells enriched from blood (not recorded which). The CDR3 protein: CASGFTRGLEQVDQPQHF. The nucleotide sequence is TGTGCTAGTGGTTTTACCAGGGGGCTGGAGCAGGTGGATCAGCCCCAGCATTTT.